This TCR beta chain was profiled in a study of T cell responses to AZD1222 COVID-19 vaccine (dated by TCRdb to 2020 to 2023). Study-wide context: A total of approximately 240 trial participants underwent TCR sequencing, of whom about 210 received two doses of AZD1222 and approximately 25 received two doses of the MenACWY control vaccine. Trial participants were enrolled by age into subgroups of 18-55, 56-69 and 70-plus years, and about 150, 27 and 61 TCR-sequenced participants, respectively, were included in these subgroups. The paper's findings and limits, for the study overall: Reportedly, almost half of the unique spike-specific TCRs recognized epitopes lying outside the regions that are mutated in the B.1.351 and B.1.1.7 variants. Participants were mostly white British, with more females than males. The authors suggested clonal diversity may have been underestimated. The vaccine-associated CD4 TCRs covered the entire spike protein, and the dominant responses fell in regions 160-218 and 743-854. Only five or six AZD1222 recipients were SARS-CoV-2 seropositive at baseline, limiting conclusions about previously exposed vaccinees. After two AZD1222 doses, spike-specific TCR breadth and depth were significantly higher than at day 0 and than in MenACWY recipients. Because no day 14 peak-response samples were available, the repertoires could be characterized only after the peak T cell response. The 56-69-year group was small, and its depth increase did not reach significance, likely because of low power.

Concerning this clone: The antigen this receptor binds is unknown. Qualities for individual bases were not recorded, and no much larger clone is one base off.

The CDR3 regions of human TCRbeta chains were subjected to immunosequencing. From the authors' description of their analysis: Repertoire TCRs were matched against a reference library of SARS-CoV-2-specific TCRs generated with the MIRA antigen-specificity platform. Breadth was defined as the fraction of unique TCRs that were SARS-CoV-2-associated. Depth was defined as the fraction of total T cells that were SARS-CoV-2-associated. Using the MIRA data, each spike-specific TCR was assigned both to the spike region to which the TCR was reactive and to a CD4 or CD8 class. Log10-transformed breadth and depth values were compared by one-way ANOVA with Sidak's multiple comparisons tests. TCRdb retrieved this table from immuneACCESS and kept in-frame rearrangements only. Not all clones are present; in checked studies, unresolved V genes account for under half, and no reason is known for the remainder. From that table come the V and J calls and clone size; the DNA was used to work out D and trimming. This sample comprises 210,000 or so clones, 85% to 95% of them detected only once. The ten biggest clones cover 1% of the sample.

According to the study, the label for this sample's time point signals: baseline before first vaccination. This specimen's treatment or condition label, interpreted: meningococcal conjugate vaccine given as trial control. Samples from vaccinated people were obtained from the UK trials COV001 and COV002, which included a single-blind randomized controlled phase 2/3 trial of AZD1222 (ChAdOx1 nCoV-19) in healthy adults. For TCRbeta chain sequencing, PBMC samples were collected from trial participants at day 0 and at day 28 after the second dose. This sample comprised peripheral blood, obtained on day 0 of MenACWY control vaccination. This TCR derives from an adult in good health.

The nucleotide sequence is TGTGCCAGCAGCTTAGACAGGGGGCGAGAGACCCAGTACTTC. This yields the protein CASSLDRGRETQYF. This chain is built from TRBV7-2 and TRBJ2-5; TRBD1 agrees with 9 junctional bases. The germline V gene gives CDR1 as SGHTA and CDR2 as FQGNSA. V trim: 1 base; J trim: 4 bases; unmatched bases: 1. From the cysteine up to the phenylalanine, the CDR3 has a length of 14 residues. Only the CDR3 portion is preserved as DNA: 42 bases, with reading frame beginning at the first base.